This TCR beta chain stems from a study of shared T cell receptors in the human thymus. The CDR3 sequence is 17 residues long. Trimming removed 6 bases from V and 5 bases from J; junction bases left unmatched: 16. The germline V gene encodes CDR1 MNHEY and CDR2 SMNVEV (reference sequence). The data were produced by immunoSEQ multiplex PCR, yet TCRdb's version contains in-frame clones alone and is incomplete. Altogether some 720,000 clones are present, roughly 90% being singletons, with the ten largest covering about 0.01%. The data were also submitted as part of a second study, on human thymus T cells. From that second work: Those donating were healthy Finnish infants in corrective surgery for congenital heart defects. Corrective cardiac operations yielded the resected thymus tissue. Thymic and blood repertoires appeared to display a bias in their usage of V and J genes. Reports from related research described highly overlapping thymic repertoires among unrelated individuals.

What was sequenced was thymocytes. The V and J genes are TRBV27 and TRBJ1-1, with 9 bases aligning to TRBD1. This receptor was identified in a boy under two years old with a congenital heart defect. The CDR3 spells CASSVYSGQGDRTEAFF. The DNA of the CDR3 is TGTGCCAGCAGCGTTTATTCGGGACAGGGTGACAGAACTGAAGCTTTCTTT.